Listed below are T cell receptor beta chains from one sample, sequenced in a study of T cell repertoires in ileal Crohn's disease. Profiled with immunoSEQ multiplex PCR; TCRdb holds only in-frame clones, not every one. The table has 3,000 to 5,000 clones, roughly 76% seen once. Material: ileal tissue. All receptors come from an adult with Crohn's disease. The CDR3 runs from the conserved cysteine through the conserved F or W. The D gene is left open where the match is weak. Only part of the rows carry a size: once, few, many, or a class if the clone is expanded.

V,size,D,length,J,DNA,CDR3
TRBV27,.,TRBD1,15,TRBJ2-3,TGTGCCAGCAGTTTAGAGGGGGCGGCAGGCATGGCTGAGTATTTT,CASSLEGAAGMAEYF
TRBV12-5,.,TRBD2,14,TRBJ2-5,TGTGCTAGTGGCGAAGGCGGGGGGCAAGAGACCCAGTACTTC,CASGEGGGQETQYF
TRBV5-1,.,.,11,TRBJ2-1,TGCGCCAGCAGAAGTTCGGAGGAGCAGTTCTTC,CASRSSEEQFF
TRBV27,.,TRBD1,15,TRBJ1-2,TGTGCCAGCAGTTCTGGGACAGGGGTGGCCTATGGCTACACCTTC,CASSSGTGVAYGYTF
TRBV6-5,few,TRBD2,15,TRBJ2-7,TGTGCCAGCAGTTACTCGCGGGGGTATCCCACCGAGCAGTACTTC,CASSYSRGYPTEQYF
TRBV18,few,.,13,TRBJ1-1,TGTGCCAGCTCACGATCGGAGGGGACTGAAGCTTTCTTT,CASSRSEGTEAFF
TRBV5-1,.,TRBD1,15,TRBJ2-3,TGCGCCAGCAGCAAACAGGGGGCAGGCACAGATACGCAGTATTTT,CASSKQGAGTDTQYF
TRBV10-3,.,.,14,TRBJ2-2,TGTGCCATCAGTGATTCTGGGAGTACCGGGGAGCTGTTTTTT,CAISDSGSTGELFF
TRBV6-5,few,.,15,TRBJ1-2,TGTGCCAGCAGGTCACCAGGGGACGGTAACTATGGCTACACCTTC,CASRSPGDGNYGYTF
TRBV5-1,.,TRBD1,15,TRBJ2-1,TGCGCCAGCAGCTTGGGGGACAGGGAGGTCAATGAGCAGTTCTTC,CASSLGDREVNEQFF
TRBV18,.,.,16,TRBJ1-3,TGTGCCAGCTCATCCCAGGGGAAATCCTCTGGAAACACCATATATTTT,CASSSQGKSSGNTIYF
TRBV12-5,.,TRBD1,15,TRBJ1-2,TGTGCTAGTGGTTTCCTCGTGGGACAGGGAGAGGGCTACACCTTC,CASGFLVGQGEGYTF
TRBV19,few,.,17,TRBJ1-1,TGTGCCAGCCAAAGAAAAGAACCGGGACACAAGGACACTGAAGCTTTCTTT,CASQRKEPGHKDTEAFF
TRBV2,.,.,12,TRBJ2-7,TGTGCCAGCAGGGAGTTCACCTACGAGCAGTACTTC,CASREFTYEQYF
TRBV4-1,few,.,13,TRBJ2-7,TGCGCCAGCAGCCAAGACAGTTTTTACGAGCAGTACTTC,CASSQDSFYEQYF
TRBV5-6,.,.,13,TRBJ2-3,TGTGCCAGCAGCTTGACAGGCACAGATACGCAGTATTTT,CASSLTGTDTQYF
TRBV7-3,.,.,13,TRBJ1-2,TGTGCCAGCAGCTTAAATTCAGGGGATGGCTACACCTTC,CASSLNSGDGYTF
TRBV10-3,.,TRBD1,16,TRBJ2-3,TGTGCCATCAGTGAGGGGACAGGGGGTAGCATAGATACGCAGTATTTT,CAISEGTGGSIDTQYF
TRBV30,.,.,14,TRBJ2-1,TGTGCCTGGAGTGGGCTCAGGGGTTACAATGAGCAGTTCTTC,CAWSGLRGYNEQFF
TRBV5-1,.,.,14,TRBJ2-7,TGCGCCAGCACCACCCTGACGGGATCCTACGAGCAGTACTTC,CASTTLTGSYEQYF
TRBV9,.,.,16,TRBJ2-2,TGTGCCAGCAGCGTAGCTCTATCGACAGTAACCGGGGAGCTGTTTTTT,CASSVALSTVTGELFF
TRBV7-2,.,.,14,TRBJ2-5,TGTGCCAGCAGCTCGGGCCGGGGGAGAGAGACCCAGTACTTC,CASSSGRGRETQYF
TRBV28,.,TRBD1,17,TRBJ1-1,TGTGCCAGCAGTTCGGTACTTACAGGGGCCGGGGGCACTGAAGCTTTCTTT,CASSSVLTGAGGTEAFF
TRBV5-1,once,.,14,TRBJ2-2,TGCGCCAGCAGCTCGGGACTCTACACCGGGGAGCTGTTTTTT,CASSSGLYTGELFF
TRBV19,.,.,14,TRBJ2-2,TGTGCCAGTAGTCAACCCCAGGGCACCGGGGAGCTGTTTTTT,CASSQPQGTGELFF
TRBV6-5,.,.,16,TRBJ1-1,TGTGCCAGCAGTTACTCATCGGCAGGGTTAAACACTGAAGCTTTCTTT,CASSYSSAGLNTEAFF
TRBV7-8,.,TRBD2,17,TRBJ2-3,TGTGCCAGCAGCTTACTCCCTAGCGGGGGGGCCGCAGATACGCAGTATTTT,CASSLLPSGGAADTQYF
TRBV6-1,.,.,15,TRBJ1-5,TGTGCCAGCAGTGAAAACAGGATTAGCAATCAGCCCCAGCATTTT,CASSENRISNQPQHF
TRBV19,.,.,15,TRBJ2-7,TGTGCCAGTAGTATTAAACCCCTTAGCGGCTACGAGCAGTACTTC,CASSIKPLSGYEQYF
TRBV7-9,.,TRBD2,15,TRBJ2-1,TGTGCCAGCAGACCAAGGACTAGCGGGAACCATGAGCAGTTCTTC,CASRPRTSGNHEQFF
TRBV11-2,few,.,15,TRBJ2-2,TGTGCCAGCAGCTTAGTTTCAGGGGCCAACGGGGAGCTGTTTTTT,CASSLVSGANGELFF
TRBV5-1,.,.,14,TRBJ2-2,TGCGCCAGCATGTTGTTCGCGAACACCGGGGAGCTGTTTTTT,CASMLFANTGELFF
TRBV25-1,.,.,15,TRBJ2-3,TGTGCCAGCAGTGAATTTTACGTCTCGGGGGAGGCGCAGTATTTT,CASSEFYVSGEAQYF
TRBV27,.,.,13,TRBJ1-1,TGTGCCAGCAGTTTCCCAGGTAACACTGAAGCTTTCTTT,CASSFPGNTEAFF
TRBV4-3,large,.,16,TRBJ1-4,TGCGCCAGCAGCCAAGATGCCAGGGATCCTAATGAAAAACTGTTTTTT,CASSQDARDPNEKLFF
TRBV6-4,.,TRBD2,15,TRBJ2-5,TGTGCCAGCAGTGAGACTAGCGGATCCCAAGAGACCCAGTACTTC,CASSETSGSQETQYF
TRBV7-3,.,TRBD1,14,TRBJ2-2,TGTGCCAGTAGCCGAGACAGGGGAGGCGGGGAGCTGTTTTTT,CASSRDRGGGELFF
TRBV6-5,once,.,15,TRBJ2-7,TGTGCCAGCAGTTACCAACAGGGCCTTCGGTACGAGCAGTACTTC,CASSYQQGLRYEQYF
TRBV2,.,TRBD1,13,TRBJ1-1,TGTGCCAGCAGTGTTCGACAGGGATCTGAAGCTTTCTTT,CASSVRQGSEAFF
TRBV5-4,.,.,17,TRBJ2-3,TGTGCCAGCAGCTCAAAAACGGGGCCCCAGGGGACAGATACGCAGTATTTT,CASSSKTGPQGTDTQYF
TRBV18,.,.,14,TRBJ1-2,TGTGCCAGCTCACTAGGGGAGGGTAGCTATGGCTACACCTTC,CASSLGEGSYGYTF
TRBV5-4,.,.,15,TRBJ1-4,TGTGCCAGCAGCCCGGGGGGTCTTGGAAATGAAAAACTGTTTTTT,CASSPGGLGNEKLFF
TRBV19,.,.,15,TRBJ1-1,TGTGCCAGTAGTATAGATCGACAAATGAACACTGAAGCTTTCTTT,CASSIDRQMNTEAFF
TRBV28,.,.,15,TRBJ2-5,TGTGCCAGCAGTTCGCCGGCACAGGACGTAGAGACCCAGTACTTC,CASSSPAQDVETQYF
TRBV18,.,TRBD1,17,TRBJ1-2,TGTGCCAGCTCACTACAGGGCAGGGGGCCGCCCTTGCGAGGCTACACCTTC,CASSLQGRGPPLRGYTF
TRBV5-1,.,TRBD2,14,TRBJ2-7,TGCGCCAGCAGCGCTAGCGGGTACTCCTACGAGCAGTACTTC,CASSASGYSYEQYF
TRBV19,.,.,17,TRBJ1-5,TGTGCCAGTAGTATTCCCGCGACAGTTAATAGCAATCAGCCCCAGCATTTT,CASSIPATVNSNQPQHF
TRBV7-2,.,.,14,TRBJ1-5,TGTGCCAGCAGCTTATCATCGAGGGGAGGGCCCCAGCATTTT,CASSLSSRGGPQHF
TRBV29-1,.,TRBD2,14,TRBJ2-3,TGCAGCGTTATAGCGGGAGCGGGCACAGATACGCAGTATTTT,CSVIAGAGTDTQYF
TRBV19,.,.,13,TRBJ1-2,TGTGCCAGTAATGGACAGTCTAACTATGGCTACACCTTC,CASNGQSNYGYTF
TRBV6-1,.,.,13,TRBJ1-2,TGTGCCAGCAGTGACAGGGTTAGCTATGGCTACACCTTC,CASSDRVSYGYTF
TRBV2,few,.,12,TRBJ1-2,TGTGCCAGCAGAACCCAGGCGGGGGGCTACACCTTC,CASRTQAGGYTF
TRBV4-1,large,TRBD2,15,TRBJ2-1,TGCGCCAGCAGCCAAAAGCGGGGGGGCCTTGGTGAGCAGTTCTTC,CASSQKRGGLGEQFF
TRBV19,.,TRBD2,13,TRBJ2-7,TGTGCCAGTAGTACCAGAAGCGGGGACGAGCAGTACTTC,CASSTRSGDEQYF
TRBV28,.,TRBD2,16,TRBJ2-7,TGTGCCAGCAGGCCCGGAGGAGCGGGAGTTTCCTACGAGCAGTACTTC,CASRPGGAGVSYEQYF
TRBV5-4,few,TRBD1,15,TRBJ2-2,TGTGCCTCCGAAACCGGGACAGCGAACACCGGGGAGCTGTTTTTT,CASETGTANTGELFF
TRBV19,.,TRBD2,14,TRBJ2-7,TGTGCCAGTAGCGGACTAGCGGGAAGCTACGAGCAGTACTTC,CASSGLAGSYEQYF
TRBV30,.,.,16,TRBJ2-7,TGTGCCTGGTCTCCCCCTCGAGGACTCTACCTATGGCAGCAGTACTTC,CAWSPPRGLYLWQQYF